This T cell receptor (beta chain) was sequenced for a study of identical twins. Broader study findings: In zero-insertion analyses, partial confounding could arise from invariant MAIT and iNKT cells. Fewer insertions marked abundant cord blood beta clonotypes; young adult naive trended weakly, memory not at all. Conclusions relied on cross-sectional statistical analysis, not following the same donors.

As concerns this clonotype: The target antigen is unknown.

From the 5' RACE reads, TCRdb called clonotypes with MiXCR, one entry per CDR3 protein. The data contain a few hundred thousand distinct CDR3 sequences, approximately 9.1% of them singletons. The sequencing input was naive T cells sorted from blood. The receptor comes from a woman aged 50 to 60 in good health.

CDR3 nucleotide sequence: TGCGCCAGCAGCTTCGCGCTAGCGGGTGTCAATGAGCAGTTCTTC. It translates to CASSFALAGVNEQFF. The chain carries TRBV5-1 and TRBJ2-1; TRBD2 agrees at 8 bases. J lost 6 bases, V lost 2 bases, and 7 bases had no gene match. The CDR3 covers 15 residues. Germline values: CDR1 SGHRS, CDR2 YFSETQ. The variable domain in full, completed from reference TRBV5-1 and TRBJ2-1, reads KAGVTQTPRYLIKTRGQQVTLSCSPISGHRSVSWYQQTPGQGLQFLFEYFSETQRNKGNFPGRFSGRQFSNSRSEMNVSTLELGDSALYLCASSFALAGVNEQFFGPGTRLTVL.